This T cell receptor (beta chain) was documented in a study of cytomegalovirus exposure and HLA in healthy donors. Whole-study context: An earlier analysis found roughly 100 million unique TCR beta sequences from approximately 190 million T cells.

Study outcomes and limitations: Rare TCR sequences dominated, though some public TCRs recurred in many donors. Association of a missense DCLRE1C variant with TCR beta V- and J-gene trimming was reported in a later analysis.

This clone was detected once. What it binds is unknown. V was cut by 5 bases and J by 1 base, with 15 bases left in between. Germline V lookup: CDR1 SGHTA, CDR2 FQGNSA. There are 15 residues in the CDR3. 60 Vbeta and 13 Jbeta primers were used in PCR. Original data processing: Later analysis identified tens of millions of unique TCR beta chains, around 10 million shared. TCRdb's copy holds only in-frame clones and misses some; the assay was immunoSEQ multiplex PCR. V and J calls and clone size are as listed in that table; D and trimming were resolved from the DNA. The data contain approximately 88,000 clones, about 80% of them singletons.

Input material: PBMCs. The receptor was derived from a male donor in good health and CMV-seronegative. The chain employs TRBV7-2 and TRBJ2-7; D not certain. In DNA form, the CDR3 reads TGTGCCAGCAGCCCCCGAGCGCACGGGTCCTACGAGCAGTACTTC. It codes for CASSPRAHGSYEQYF. The full variable domain, its missing parts supplied by reference TRBV7-2 and TRBJ2-7, is GAGVSQSPSNKVTEKGKDVELRCDPISGHTALYWYRQSLGQGLEFLIYFQGNSAPDKSGLPSDRFSAERTGGSVSTLTIQRTQQEDSAVYLCASSPRAHGSYEQYFGPGTRLTVT.